Listed below are T cell receptor beta chains from one sample, sequenced in a study of identical twins. TCRdb recomputed calls from the 5' RACE reads with MiXCR, one row per CDR3 protein. The data hold some 1,700,000 distinct CDR3 sequences, with around a third observed a single time. Sample: cord blood. These receptor sequences come from a newborn girl in good health. Both conserved end residues are part of each CDR3. Each record gives: V gene, J gene, clone size, D gene, CDR3 protein, CDR3 DNA. A D gene is named only where the DNA matches it firmly. Clone sizes are given selectively: once, few, many, or a class where the clone is expanded.

>TRBV7-2|TRBJ2-3|many|.
CASSLMRGTDTQYF
TGTGCCAGCAGCTTGATGAGGGGCACAGATACGCAGTATTTT
>TRBV2|TRBJ2-7|.|.
CASSRAGFSYEQYF
TGTGCCAGCAGTAGGGCAGGCTTCTCCTACGAGCAGTACTTC
>TRBV25-1|TRBJ2-6|.|.
CASSDTGRGANVLTF
TGTGCCAGCAGTGATACAGGGAGGGGGGCCAACGTCCTGACTTTC
>TRBV7-2|TRBJ1-3|.|TRBD1
CASSPRTGRNTIYF
TGTGCCAGCAGCCCACGGACAGGGCGAAACACCATATATTTT
>TRBV5-1|TRBJ2-1|.|.
CASSIQDSLQSEQFF
TGCGCCAGCAGTATTCAGGACTCCCTTCAGTCGGAGCAGTTCTTC
>TRBV11-2|TRBJ2-1|.|.
CASSFLTGAPSSYNEQFF
TGTGCCAGCAGCTTCCTCACCGGGGCCCCTAGCTCCTACAATGAGCAGTTCTTC
>TRBV5-1|TRBJ2-2|.|.
CASSIRTGNTGELFF
TGCGCCAGCAGCATTCGAACAGGGAACACCGGGGAGCTGTTTTTT
>TRBV3-1|TRBJ2-7|few|TRBD2
CASSPLAGGKNEQYF
TGTGCCAGCAGCCCACTAGCGGGGGGTAAGAACGAGCAGTACTTC
>TRBV20-1|TRBJ1-4|.|.
CSASLTGSEKLFF
TGCAGTGCTAGTTTGACAGGCAGTGAAAAACTGTTTTTT
>TRBV27|TRBJ2-3|.|.
CASSRPRPHTDTQYF
TGTGCCAGCAGCCGCCCCAGGCCGCACACAGATACGCAGTATTTT
>TRBV28|TRBJ1-4|many|.
CASSLVREKLFF
TGTGCCAGCAGCTTAGTGAGGGAAAAACTGTTTTTT
>TRBV20-1|TRBJ1-1|.|.
CSAPNAYREGRNTEAFF
TGCAGTGCCCCAAACGCGTACAGGGAGGGGAGGAACACTGAAGCTTTCTTT
>TRBV7-2|TRBJ2-7|few|.
CASSLMDGSYEQYF
TGTGCCAGCAGCTTAATGGACGGCTCCTACGAGCAGTACTTC
>TRBV5-6|TRBJ2-3|.|TRBD2
CASSLGLAGVSDTQYF
TGTGCCAGCAGCTTGGGACTAGCGGGAGTATCAGATACGCAGTATTTT
>TRBV9|TRBJ2-2|few|TRBD2
CASSVATSGGNTGELFF
TGTGCCAGCAGCGTAGCTACTAGCGGGGGGAACACCGGGGAGCTGTTTTTT
>TRBV5-1|TRBJ2-7|few|TRBD2
CASSLVASSGGSYEQYF
TGCGCCAGCAGCTTGGTGGCCTCTAGCGGGGGCTCCTACGAGCAGTACTTC
>TRBV29-1|TRBJ2-3|.|.
CSVSNRFTDTQYF
TGCAGCGTTTCAAACAGGTTCACAGATACGCAGTATTTT
>TRBV7-6|TRBJ1-6|few|.
CASSLATVNSPLHF
TGTGCCAGCAGCTTAGCTACAGTTAATTCACCCCTCCACTTT
>TRBV5-4|TRBJ2-5|.|TRBD2
CASSGSSGRLETQYF
TGTGCCAGCAGCGGCTCTAGCGGGAGGTTAGAGACCCAGTACTTC
>TRBV7-9|TRBJ2-7|.|TRBD1
CASSLAGIRDRVDGQYF
TGTGCCAGCAGCTTAGCGGGTATCAGGGACAGGGTCGACGGGCAGTACTTC
>TRBV5-1|TRBJ2-7|once|TRBD2
CASSSLLAGGYNEQYF
TGCGCCAGCAGCTCCCTCCTAGCGGGAGGTTACAATGAGCAGTACTTC
>TRBV6-2/TRBV6-3|TRBJ1-2|many|.
CASSSGHYGYTF
TGTGCCAGCAGTTCGGGACACTATGGCTACACCTTC
>TRBV4-1|TRBJ2-3|few|TRBD2
CASSQPSRGAGGRHTQYF
TGCGCCAGCAGCCAACCCTCACGGGGAGCGGGGGGAAGGCATACGCAGTATTTT
>TRBV6-1|TRBJ1-1|few|.
CASTSERVLNTEAFF
TGTGCCAGCACCAGTGAGCGGGTGTTGAACACTGAAGCTTTCTTT
>TRBV12-3/TRBV12-4|TRBJ2-1|.|TRBD2
CASRVAGKNYEQFF
TGTGCCAGCAGGGTAGCGGGAAAAAATTATGAGCAGTTCTTC
>TRBV24-1|TRBJ1-2|.|TRBD1
CATSAHRGDHYGYTF
TGTGCCACCAGTGCCCACAGGGGAGATCACTATGGCTACACCTTC
>TRBV25-1|TRBJ1-2|.|TRBD1
CAIIGQVYGNTF
TGTGCCATCATAGGACAGGTCTATGGCAACACCTTC
>TRBV5-6|TRBJ2-3|.|.
CASSRTGTAITDTQYF
TGTGCCAGCAGCCGAACCGGGACGGCAATCACAGATACGCAGTATTTT
>TRBV5-1|TRBJ1-2|few|.
CASSLEATNGYTF
TGCGCCAGCAGCTTGGAGGCGACGAATGGCTACACCTTC
>TRBV2|TRBJ2-1|few|TRBD2
CASSESSGGPYNEQFF
TGTGCCAGCAGTGAATCTAGCGGGGGCCCCTACAATGAGCAGTTCTTC
>TRBV7-9|TRBJ1-2|.|.
CASRYGNYGYTF
TGTGCCAGCAGGTACGGAAACTATGGCTACACCTTC
>TRBV12-3/TRBV12-4|TRBJ2-5|few|.
CASSPGLYNEQYF
TGTGCCAGCAGCCCCGGCCTCTACAATGAGCAGTACTTC
>TRBV27|TRBJ2-1|few|TRBD2
CANQTTSEGEQFF
TGTGCCAACCAGACGACTAGCGAGGGTGAGCAGTTCTTC
>TRBV6-4|TRBJ2-3|.|TRBD2
CASSEQPSGGDTQYF
TGTGCCAGCAGTGAACAGCCTAGCGGGGGAGATACGCAGTATTTT
>TRBV7-8|TRBJ2-7|few|.
CASSFDLTGIYEQYF
TGTGCCAGCAGCTTCGACTTGACAGGAATCTACGAGCAGTACTTC
>TRBV7-2|TRBJ2-7|.|TRBD1
CACSVSLGGQAPYEQYF
TGTGCCTGCAGCGTTAGCCTGGGGGGACAGGCCCCCTACGAGCAGTACTTC
>TRBV4-2|TRBJ2-5|many|.
CASSQFQETQYF
TGTGCCAGCAGCCAATTCCAAGAGACCCAGTACTTC
>TRBV6-7|TRBJ1-1|few|.
CASSYGGYTEAFF
TGTGCCAGCAGTTACGGGGGGTACACTGAAGCTTTCTTT
>TRBV20-1|TRBJ2-7|few|TRBD2
CSATGLAGLGSYNEQYF
TGCAGTGCTACGGGACTAGCGGGACTAGGCTCCTACAATGAGCAGTACTTC
>TRBV7-9|TRBJ2-7|.|.
CASSFFGQQGRYEQYF
TGTGCCAGCAGCTTTTTTGGACAACAGGGGAGGTACGAGCAGTACTTC
>TRBV5-4|TRBJ2-3|few|.
CASSFRTTTDTQYF
TGTGCCAGCAGCTTTCGGACGACCACAGATACGCAGTATTTT
>TRBV20-1|TRBJ2-5|.|TRBD2
CSARAFSGLAGQETQYF
TGCAGTGCTAGAGCGTTCTCCGGACTAGCGGGGCAAGAGACCCAGTACTTC
>TRBV20-1|TRBJ1-2|few|TRBD1
CSALGTGGSYTF
TGCAGTGCCCTGGGTACAGGGGGGAGCTACACCTTC
>TRBV27|TRBJ2-1|.|TRBD1
CASRPGGGLDEQFF
TGTGCCAGCAGACCAGGGGGCGGCCTTGATGAGCAGTTCTTC
>TRBV7-2|TRBJ2-5|.|TRBD2
CASSLNSGNGETQYF
TGTGCCAGCAGCTTGAATAGCGGGAATGGGGAGACCCAGTACTTC
>TRBV20-1|TRBJ1-2|.|.
CSASSPVNGEYGYTF
TGCAGTGCTAGTAGTCCGGTGAATGGAGAGTATGGCTACACCTTC
>TRBV10-1|TRBJ2-3|few|TRBD2
CASSGTSGVDTQYF
TGCGCCAGCAGCGGGACTAGCGGCGTAGATACGCAGTATTTT
>TRBV11-2|TRBJ2-7|many|.
CASSSPTCYSYEQYF
TGTGCCAGCAGCTCCCCGACCTGCTACTCCTACGAGCAGTACTTC
>TRBV10-3|TRBJ1-1|few|TRBD1
CAISDVEGANTEAFF
TGTGCCATCAGTGATGTTGAGGGGGCTAACACTGAAGCTTTCTTT
>TRBV11-2|TRBJ2-3|.|TRBD2
CASSSVQRGSTDTQYF
TGTGCCAGCAGCTCAGTTCAGCGGGGTAGCACAGATACGCAGTATTTT
>TRBV6-5|TRBJ2-1|.|TRBD2
CASRATSGEQFF
TGTGCCAGCAGGGCTACTAGCGGCGAGCAGTTCTTC
>TRBV6-1|TRBJ2-7|.|TRBD1
CASIRSGTGSYEQYF
TGTGCCAGCATCAGGAGTGGGACAGGGTCCTACGAGCAGTACTTC
>TRBV4-2|TRBJ1-6|.|.
CASSQEGSDSPLHF
TGTGCCAGCAGTCAAGAAGGATCGGATTCACCCCTCCACTTT
>TRBV27|TRBJ1-2|.|.
CASSLRAGAVNYGYTF
TGTGCCAGCAGTTTAAGAGCCGGTGCGGTTAACTATGGCTACACCTTC
>TRBV19|TRBJ1-2|few|.
CASSRRGPYTF
TGTGCCAGTAGTAGGCGAGGGCCCTACACCTTC
>TRBV10-2|TRBJ1-6|few|.
CASSESRRGGATAYNSPLHF
TGCGCCAGCAGTGAGTCGCGAAGGGGGGGGGCGACAGCTTATAATTCACCCCTCCACTTT
>TRBV4-2|TRBJ2-1|.|TRBD2
CASSQPGLAAVLMGEQFF
TGTGCCAGCAGCCAACCGGGACTAGCGGCTGTCTTGATGGGTGAGCAGTTCTTC
>TRBV6-1|TRBJ1-2|.|.
CASSEDAANYGYTF
TGTGCCAGCAGTGAAGATGCGGCTAACTATGGCTACACCTTC
>TRBV12-3/TRBV12-4|TRBJ2-3|.|.
CASSSLSASTDTQYF
TGTGCCAGCAGTTCACTTAGCGCCAGCACAGATACGCAGTATTTT
>TRBV10-2|TRBJ2-5|.|.
CASSESGRGETQYF
TGCGCCAGCAGTGAGTCCGGCAGAGGGGAGACCCAGTACTTC